This T cell receptor (beta chain) derives from a study of blood T cells in healthy people across ages. Whole-study results and caveats: In older individuals, TCR beta diversity per million T cells was lower, falling roughly linearly with age.

For the second PCR, which ran for about 7 to 11 cycles, a sample-barcoded 5' primer and a J-beta primer mix were used. TCRdb reprocessed the 5' RACE reads with MiXCR, giving one entry per CDR3 protein. The table records around 1,000,000 distinct CDR3 sequences, around 27% of them present only once. This clonotype was observed a few times. The target antigen is unknown. The CDR3 extends over 11 amino acids. The V gene's germline CDR1 is SQVTM and CDR2 ANQGSEA. Trimming left V 6 bases short and J 8 bases short, with 13 bases between. The sample was also linked to a second study, of T cells of mothers and their children.

The sequence derives from a girl aged 2 to 9 in good health. This chain joins TRBV29-1 and TRBJ1-2; D is undetermined. Sequencing input: blood. CDR3 in DNA: TGCAGCGTGACAACCGAGTGGGGCTACACCTTC. This encodes CSVTTEWGYTF.